A selection of T cell receptor beta chains follows, all from one sample in a study of CD8+ T cells in alopecia areata. The data were produced by immunoSEQ multiplex PCR, yet TCRdb's version contains in-frame clones alone and is incomplete. The sample records 93,000 or so clones, approximately 84% being singletons. Sample: CD8+ T cells sorted from blood, taken at approximately week 31, from a patient treated with tofacitinib. The receptor source for this set is a human donor with alopecia areata. The CDR3 runs from the conserved cysteine through the conserved F or W.

>TRBV7-8
CASRLTPGTGFVYEQYF
>TRBV27
CASSLIGDEQYF
>TRBV23-1
CASSQSDVVFFTDTQYF
>TRBV4-1
CASSGAGLGMNTEAFF
>TRBV7-6
CASSPSVPDVTQETQYF
>TRBV4-1
CASTATGGDFFEAFF
>TRBV4-1
CASSIRQGEANVLTF
>TRBV5-1
CASSLYSPGVSDYTEAFF
>TRBV7-9
CASSLSSYEQYF
>TRBV4-1
CASSQAKTSVEQYF
>TRBV7-8
CASSRASNQPQHF
>TRBV5-6
CASSSGLVFEQFF
>TRBV27
CASSGTGGSYEQYF
>TRBV7-2
CASSSIATNEKLFF
>TRBV5-1
CASSLEQGTYEQYF
>TRBV25-1
CASSPIASRETQYF
>TRBV9
CASSVGVQGIRGGELFF
>TRBV7-9
CASSQQLVYNEQFF
>TRBV7-9
CAAQEAFF
>TRBV7-9
CASSNTRVMWDEQFF
>TRBV9
CASSGASYNSPLHF
>TRBV5-4
CASSPAPAGGPIEQFF